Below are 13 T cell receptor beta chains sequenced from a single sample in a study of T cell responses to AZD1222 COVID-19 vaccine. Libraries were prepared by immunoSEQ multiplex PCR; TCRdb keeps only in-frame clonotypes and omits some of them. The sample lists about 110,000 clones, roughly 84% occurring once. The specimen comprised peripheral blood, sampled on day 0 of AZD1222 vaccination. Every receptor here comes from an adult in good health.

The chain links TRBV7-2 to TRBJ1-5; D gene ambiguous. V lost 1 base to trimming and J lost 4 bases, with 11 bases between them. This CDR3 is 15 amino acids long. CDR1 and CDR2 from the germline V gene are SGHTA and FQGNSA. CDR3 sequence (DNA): TGTGCCAGCAGCTTAGGGGGTCCGGGGAATCAGCCCCAGCATTTT. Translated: CASSLGGPGNQPQHF.

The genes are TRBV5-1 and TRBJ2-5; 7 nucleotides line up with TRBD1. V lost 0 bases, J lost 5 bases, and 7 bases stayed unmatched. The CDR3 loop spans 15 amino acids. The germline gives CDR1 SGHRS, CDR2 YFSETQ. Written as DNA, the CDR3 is TGCGCCAGCAGCTTGGGAAGGGGGCTGCGGGAGACCCAGTACTTC. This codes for CASSLGRGLRETQYF.

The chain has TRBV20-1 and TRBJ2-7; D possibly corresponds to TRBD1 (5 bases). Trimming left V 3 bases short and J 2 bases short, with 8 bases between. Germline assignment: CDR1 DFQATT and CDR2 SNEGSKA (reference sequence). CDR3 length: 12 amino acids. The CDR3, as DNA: TGCAGTGCTAGTGTGGGGCCCTACGAGCAGTACTTC. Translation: CSASVGPYEQYF.

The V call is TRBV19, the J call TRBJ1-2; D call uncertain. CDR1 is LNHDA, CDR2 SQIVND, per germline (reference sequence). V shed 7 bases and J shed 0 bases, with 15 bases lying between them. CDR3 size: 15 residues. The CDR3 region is CASTPTTGSNYGYTF. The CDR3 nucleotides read TGTGCCAGTACCCCCACCACGGGATCTAACTATGGCTACACCTTC.

The CDR3 DNA follows: TGTGCCAGCAGTTCTCCGGGACAGGGCATTGAAGCTTTCTTT. It codes for CASSSPGQGIEAFF. This chain links TRBV28 with TRBJ1-1; 9 bases map to TRBD1. Germline CDR1 is MDHEN and CDR2 is SYDVKM. The CDR3 is made up of 14 amino acids. The junction had 7 bases not matched to a gene; V was cut back by 4 bases and J by 7 bases.

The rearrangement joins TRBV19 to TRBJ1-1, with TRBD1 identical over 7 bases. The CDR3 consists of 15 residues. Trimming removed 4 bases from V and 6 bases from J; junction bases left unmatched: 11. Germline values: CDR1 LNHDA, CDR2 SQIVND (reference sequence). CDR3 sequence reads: CASSNQGRGNAEAFF. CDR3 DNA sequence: TGTGCCAGTAGTAATCAGGGCAGGGGGAATGCTGAAGCTTTCTTT.

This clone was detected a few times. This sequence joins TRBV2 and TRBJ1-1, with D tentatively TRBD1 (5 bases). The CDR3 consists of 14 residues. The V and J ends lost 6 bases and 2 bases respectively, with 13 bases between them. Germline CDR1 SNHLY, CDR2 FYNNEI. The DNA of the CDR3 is TGTGCCAGCAGGCCGGGACGGCTAAACACTGAAGCTTTCTTT. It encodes CASRPGRLNTEAFF.

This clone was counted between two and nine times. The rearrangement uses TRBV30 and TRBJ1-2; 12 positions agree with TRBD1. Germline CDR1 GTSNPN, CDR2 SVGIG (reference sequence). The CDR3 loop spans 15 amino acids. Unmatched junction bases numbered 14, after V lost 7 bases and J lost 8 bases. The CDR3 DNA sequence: TGTGCCTCCGAGCCCGGGACAGGGGGCGCTGGAGGCTACACCTTC. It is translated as CASEPGTGGAGGYTF.

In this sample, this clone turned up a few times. CDR3 nucleotides: TGTGCCAGCAGGCGACAGGGAGAAGAGACCCAGTACTTC. This gives the protein CASRRQGEETQYF. The chain has TRBV6-5 and TRBJ2-5, with 7 bases that match TRBD1. Germline values: CDR1 MNHEY, CDR2 SVGAGI. The CDR3 loop spans 13 amino acids. Germline trimming cut 6 bases from V and 3 bases from J; bases unmatched to any gene: 4.

The CDR3, as DNA: TGTGCCAGCAGTGAAACGGGGGACAGGGCGATCAATCAGCCCCAGCATTTT. It specifies CASSETGDRAINQPQHF. This chain connects TRBV6-1 to TRBJ1-5; 9 nucleotides line up with TRBD1. The CDR3 is 17 amino acids. Germline V gene data show CDR1 as MNHNS and CDR2 as SASEGT. V lost 2 bases and J lost 3; bases outside the gene matches: 8.

In nucleotides, the CDR3 is TGCGCCAGCAGGGGGGGAGGCTCCTATAATTCACCCCTCCACTTT. This sequence encodes CASRGGGSYNSPLHF. The chain uses TRBV10-2 and TRBJ1-6; the D gene is possibly TRBD1 (5 bases). The V end was cut by 6 bases, the J end by 0 bases, with 9 bases between. Germline values: CDR1 WSHSY, CDR2 SAAADI. The CDR3 is 15 amino acids.

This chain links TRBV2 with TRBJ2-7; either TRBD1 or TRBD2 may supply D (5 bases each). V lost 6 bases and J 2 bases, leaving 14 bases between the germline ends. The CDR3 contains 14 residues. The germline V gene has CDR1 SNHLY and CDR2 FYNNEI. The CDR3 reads CASSLRGGTYEQYF. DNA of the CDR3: TGTGCCAGCAGCTTGAGGGGCGGTACCTACGAGCAGTACTTC.

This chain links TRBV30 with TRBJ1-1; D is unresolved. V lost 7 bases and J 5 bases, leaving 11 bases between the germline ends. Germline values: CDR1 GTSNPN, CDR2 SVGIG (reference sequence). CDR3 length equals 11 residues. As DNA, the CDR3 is TGTGCCTTAACAATCGGGACTGAAGCTTTCTTT. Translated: CALTIGTEAFF.